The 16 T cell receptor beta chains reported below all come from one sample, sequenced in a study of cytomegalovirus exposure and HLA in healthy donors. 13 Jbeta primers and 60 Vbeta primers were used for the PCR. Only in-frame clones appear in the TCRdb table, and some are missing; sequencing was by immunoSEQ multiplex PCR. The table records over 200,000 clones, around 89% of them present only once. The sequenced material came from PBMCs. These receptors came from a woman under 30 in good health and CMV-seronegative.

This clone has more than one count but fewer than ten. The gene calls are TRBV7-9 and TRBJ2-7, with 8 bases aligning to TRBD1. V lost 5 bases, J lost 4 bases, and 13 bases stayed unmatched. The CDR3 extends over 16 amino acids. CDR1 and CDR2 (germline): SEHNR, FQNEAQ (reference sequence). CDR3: CASSPNYRGVLYEQYF. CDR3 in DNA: TGTGCCAGCAGCCCCAATTACAGGGGGGTACTTTACGAGCAGTACTTC.

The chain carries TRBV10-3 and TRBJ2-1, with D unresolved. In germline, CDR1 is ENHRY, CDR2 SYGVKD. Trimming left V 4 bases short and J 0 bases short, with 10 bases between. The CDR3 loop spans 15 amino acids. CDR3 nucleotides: TGTGCCATCAGTGTAGGAGCCCTCTCCTACAATGAGCAGTTCTTC. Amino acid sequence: CAISVGALSYNEQFF.

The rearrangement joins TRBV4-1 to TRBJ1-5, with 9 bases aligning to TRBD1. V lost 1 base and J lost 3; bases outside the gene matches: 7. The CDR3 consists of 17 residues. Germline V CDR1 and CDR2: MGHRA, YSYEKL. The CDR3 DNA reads TGCGCCAGCAGCCAAGCCCCTGGGACAGGGCCCAATCAGCCCCAGCATTTT. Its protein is CASSQAPGTGPNQPQHF.

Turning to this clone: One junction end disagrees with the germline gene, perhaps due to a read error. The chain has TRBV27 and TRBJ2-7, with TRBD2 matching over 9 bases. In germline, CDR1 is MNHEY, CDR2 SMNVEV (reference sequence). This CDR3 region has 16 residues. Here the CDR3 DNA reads TGTGCCAGCACTTTAACGTTTAGGACTAGCGCCTACGAGCAGTACTTC. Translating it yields CASTLTFRTSAYEQYF.

DNA of the CDR3: TGTGCCAGCTCACCCTCGACAGGGCAGCAAGAGACCCAGTACTTC. Amino acid sequence: CASSPSTGQQETQYF. The rearrangement uses TRBV18 and TRBJ2-5, with 7 bases identical to TRBD1. This CDR3 has 15 residues. V lost 3 bases, J lost 2 bases, and 6 bases stayed unmatched. Germline V CDR1 and CDR2: KGHSH, LQKENI.

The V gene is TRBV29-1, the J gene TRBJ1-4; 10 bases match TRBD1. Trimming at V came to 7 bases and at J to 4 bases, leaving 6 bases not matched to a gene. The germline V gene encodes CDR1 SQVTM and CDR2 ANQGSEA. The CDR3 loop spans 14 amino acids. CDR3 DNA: TGCAGCGCGGCCGGACAGGGGGATAATGAAAAACTGTTTTTT. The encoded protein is CSAAGQGDNEKLFF.

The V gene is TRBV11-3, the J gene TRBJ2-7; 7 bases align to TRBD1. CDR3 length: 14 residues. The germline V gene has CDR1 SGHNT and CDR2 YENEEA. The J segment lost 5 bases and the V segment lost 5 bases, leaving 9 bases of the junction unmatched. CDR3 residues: CASSLYRGSNEQYF. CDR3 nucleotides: TGTGCCAGCAGCCTATACAGGGGTTCCAACGAGCAGTACTTC.

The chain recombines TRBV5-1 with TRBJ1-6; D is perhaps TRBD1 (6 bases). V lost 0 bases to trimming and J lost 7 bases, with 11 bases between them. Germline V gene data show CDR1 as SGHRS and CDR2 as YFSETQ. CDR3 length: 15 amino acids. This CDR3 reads CASSLDRDLNSPLHF. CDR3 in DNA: TGCGCCAGCAGCTTGGACAGGGATTTAAATTCACCCCTCCACTTT.

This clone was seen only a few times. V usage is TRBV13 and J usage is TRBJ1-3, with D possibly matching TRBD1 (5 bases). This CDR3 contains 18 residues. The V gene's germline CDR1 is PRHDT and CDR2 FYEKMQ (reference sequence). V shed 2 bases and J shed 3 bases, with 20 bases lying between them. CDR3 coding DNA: TGTGCCAGCAGCTTATCGGGAGGACCGGGGGAAGGTGGAAACACCATATATTTT. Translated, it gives CASSLSGGPGEGGNTIYF.

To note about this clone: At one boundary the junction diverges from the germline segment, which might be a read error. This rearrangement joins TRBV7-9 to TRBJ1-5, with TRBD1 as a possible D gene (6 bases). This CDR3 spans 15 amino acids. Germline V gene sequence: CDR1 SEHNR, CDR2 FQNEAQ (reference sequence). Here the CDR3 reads CSSSLATGPVQPQHF. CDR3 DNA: TGTTCCAGCAGCTTAGCTACAGGGCCGGTTCAGCCCCAGCATTTT.

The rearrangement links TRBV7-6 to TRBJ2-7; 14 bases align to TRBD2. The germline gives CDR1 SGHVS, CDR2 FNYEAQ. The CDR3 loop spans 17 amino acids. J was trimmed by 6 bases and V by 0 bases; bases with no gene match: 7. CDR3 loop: CASSLAPGLAGAREQYF. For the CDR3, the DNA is TGTGCCAGCAGCTTAGCGCCGGGACTAGCGGGAGCCCGCGAGCAGTACTTC.

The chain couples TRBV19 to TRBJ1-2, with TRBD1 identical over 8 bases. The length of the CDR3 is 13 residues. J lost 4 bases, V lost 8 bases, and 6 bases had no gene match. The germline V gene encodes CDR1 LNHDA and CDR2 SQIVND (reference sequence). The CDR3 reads CASSRDRFYGYTF. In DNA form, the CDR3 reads TGTGCCAGTTCCAGGGACAGGTTCTATGGCTACACCTTC.

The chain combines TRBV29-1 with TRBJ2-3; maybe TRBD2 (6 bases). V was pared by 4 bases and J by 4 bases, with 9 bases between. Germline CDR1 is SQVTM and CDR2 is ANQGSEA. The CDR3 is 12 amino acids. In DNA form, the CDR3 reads TGCAGCGTTGCTTGGGGGGCAGATACGCAGTATTTT. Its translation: CSVAWGADTQYF.

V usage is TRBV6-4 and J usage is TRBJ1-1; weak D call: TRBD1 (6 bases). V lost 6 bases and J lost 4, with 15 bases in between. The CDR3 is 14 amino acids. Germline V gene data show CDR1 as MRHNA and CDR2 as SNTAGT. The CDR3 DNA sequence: TGTGCCAGCAGGGAACAGGGAACAGTCACTGAAGCTTTCTTT. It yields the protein CASREQGTVTEAFF.

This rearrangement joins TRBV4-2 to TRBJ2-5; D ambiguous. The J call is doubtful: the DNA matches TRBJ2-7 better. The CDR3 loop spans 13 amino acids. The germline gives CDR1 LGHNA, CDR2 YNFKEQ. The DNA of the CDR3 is TGTGCCAGCAGCCAAGGTAGTCCCTACGAGCAGTACTTC. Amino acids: CASSQGSPYEQYF.

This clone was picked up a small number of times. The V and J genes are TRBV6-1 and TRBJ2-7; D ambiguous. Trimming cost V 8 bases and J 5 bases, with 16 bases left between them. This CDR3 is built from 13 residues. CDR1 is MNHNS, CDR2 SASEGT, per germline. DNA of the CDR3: TGTGCCAGCCCAGGAAAGTCTTTGGACGAGCAGTACTTC. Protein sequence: CASPGKSLDEQYF.